These 8 T cell receptor beta chains share one sample of origin, sequenced in a study of read filtering for tumor transcriptome and immune sequencing. This library used approximately 390 ng RNA and molecular barcoded adaptors spanning alpha/delta and beta/gamma chains. Each CDR3 protein gets one entry after TCRdb re-called the reads with MiXCR. The table shows 94,000 or so distinct CDR3 sequences, with 9% to 15% occurring only once. Input material: a population of CD138-negative cells sorted from bone marrow. Every receptor here comes from a donor at least 40 years old with multiple myeloma.

This clonotype has at least ten counts. The chain uses TRBV21-1 and TRBJ2-1; TRBD2 reflects the table's D call only, with no check against the DNA. TRBV21-1 is a recognized pseudogene. The CDR3 has 17 amino acids. The CDR3 sequence: CASSKVKEGFGNNEQFF. The CDR3 DNA follows: TGTGCCAGCAGCAAAGTCAAGGAGGGGTTCGGCAACAATGAGCAGTTCTTC.

This clonotype was seen at least ten times. The V and J genes are TRBV27 and TRBJ2-1; D is perhaps TRBD1 or TRBD2 (5 bases each). CDR3 length: 19 amino acids. Germline V gives CDR1 MNHEY, CDR2 SMNVEV (reference sequence). The ends were cut back, 5 bases at V and 2 bases at J, with 25 bases in the middle. The CDR3 is CASSVHTIQGRRTYNEQFF. The CDR3 nucleotides are TGTGCCAGCAGTGTCCATACGATCCAGGGACGGAGGACCTACAATGAGCAGTTCTTC.

This clonotype turned up a few times. The chain employs TRBV5-1 and TRBJ1-1; tentatively, D is TRBD1 (5 bases). The germline V gene has CDR1 SGHRS and CDR2 YFSETQ. There are 14 residues in the CDR3. The ends were cut back, 4 bases at V and 5 bases at J, with 15 bases in the middle. CDR3 amino acids: CASSDQGGETEAFF. The CDR3 DNA reads TGCGCCAGCAGCGATCAGGGCGGGGAAACTGAAGCTTTCTTT. Together with reference TRBV5-1 and TRBJ1-1, the CDR3 gives the full variable domain: KAGVTQTPRYLIKTRGQQVTLSCSPISGHRSVSWYQQTPGQGLQFLFEYFSETQRNKGNFPGRFSGRQFSNSRSEMNVSTLELGDSALYLCASSDQGGETEAFFGQGTRLTVV.

Ten or more counts support this clonotype. This chain connects TRBV20-1 to TRBJ1-4, with D perhaps TRBD1 (5 bases). Per germline, CDR1 DFQATT and CDR2 SNEGSKA (reference sequence). The CDR3 spans 14 residues. Trimming pared 6 bases from V and 7 bases from J, leaving 18 bases between. The CDR3 loop reads CSAHRGTRSEKLFF. CDR3 DNA: TGCAGTGCCCACAGAGGGACGAGAAGTGAAAAACTGTTTTTT.

This clonotype was found a few times. This sequence may be a read error, since a much larger clone differs from it by one base. This chain uses TRBV28 with TRBJ2-7, with D hard to call. Germline assignment: CDR1 MDHEN and CDR2 SYDVKM. The CDR3 has 12 amino acids. The CDR3 is CASSFQNYELYF. The DNA of the CDR3 is TGTGCCAGCAGTTTCCAAAACTACGAGCTGTACTTC.

This clonotype was recorded many times. The V gene is TRBV4-1, the J gene TRBJ2-3, with D possibly being TRBD1 (6 bases). V was pared by 4 bases and J by 4 bases, with 12 bases between. CDR1 MGHRA and CDR2 YSYEKL come from the germline V gene. The CDR3 totals 14 residues. This CDR3 reads CASSPRDNADTQYF. CDR3 in DNA: TGCGCCAGCAGCCCCCGGGACAACGCAGATACGCAGTATTTT.

This clonotype was detected ten times or more. This chain uses TRBV12-3 or TRBV12-4 with TRBJ2-3; no definite D call. There are 11 residues in the CDR3. V was clipped by 6 bases and J by 4 bases, with 5 bases between them. The CDR3 loop is CASSLSDTQYF. CDR3 DNA sequence: TGTGCCAGCAGCTTATCAGATACGCAGTATTTT.

In the case of this clonotype: One base away lies a much larger clone, so this may be a sequencing read error. This sequence joins TRBV5-1 and TRBJ2-3; the D is unclear. TRBJ1-5 matches the DNA end more closely, so the J call is doubtful. Germline CDR1 is SGHRS and CDR2 is YFSETQ. The CDR3 is made up of 16 amino acids. CDR3 DNA sequence: TGCGCCAGCAGCCAGCTGACTAGCGGATACACAGATACGCAGCATTTT. Residues: CASSQLTSGYTDTQHF.